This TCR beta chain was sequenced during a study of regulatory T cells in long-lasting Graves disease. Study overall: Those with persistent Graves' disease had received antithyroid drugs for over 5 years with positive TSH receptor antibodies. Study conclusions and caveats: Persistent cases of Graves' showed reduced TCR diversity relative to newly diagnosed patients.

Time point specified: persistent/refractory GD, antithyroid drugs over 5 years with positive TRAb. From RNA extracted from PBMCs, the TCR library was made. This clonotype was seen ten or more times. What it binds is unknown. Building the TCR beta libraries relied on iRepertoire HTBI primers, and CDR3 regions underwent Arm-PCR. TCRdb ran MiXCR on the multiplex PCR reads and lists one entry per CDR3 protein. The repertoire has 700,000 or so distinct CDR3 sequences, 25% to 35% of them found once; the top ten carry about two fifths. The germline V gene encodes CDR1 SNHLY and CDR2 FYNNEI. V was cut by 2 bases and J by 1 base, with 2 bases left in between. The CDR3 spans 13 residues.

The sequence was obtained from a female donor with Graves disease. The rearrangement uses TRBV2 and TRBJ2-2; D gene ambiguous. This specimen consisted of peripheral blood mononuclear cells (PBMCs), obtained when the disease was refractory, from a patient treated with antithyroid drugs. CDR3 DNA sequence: TGTGCCAGCAGTGAACAGAACACCGGGGAGCTGTTTTTT. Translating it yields CASSEQNTGELFF.